These 11 T cell receptor beta chains originate from one sample sequenced in a study of cytomegalovirus exposure and HLA in healthy donors. The table came from immunoSEQ multiplex PCR; TCRdb's copy has only in-frame clones and leaves some out. The sample carries hundreds of thousands of clones, about 90% recorded once. The sample taken for sequencing was PBMCs. The receptors shown here come from a woman aged 25-40 years in good health and CMV-seronegative.

This chain connects TRBV10-3 to TRBJ1-4; D perhaps matches TRBD1 (5 bases). Germline CDR1 reads ENHRY; CDR2 reads SYGVKD. The CDR3 spans 13 residues. Deletions cut 8 bases from V and 8 bases from J, with 15 bases between. The CDR3 sequence is CAIGRGGREKLFF. The CDR3, as DNA: TGTGCCATCGGGAGGGGAGGACGGGAAAAACTGTTTTTT.

CDR3 protein: CASSGAGTGRIGYNEQFF. The CDR3 nucleotides are TGTGCCAGCAGTGGGGCCGGGACAGGTCGAATTGGCTACAATGAGCAGTTCTTC. The V and J genes are TRBV2 and TRBJ2-1; TRBD1 matches at 8 bases. The germline V gene has CDR1 SNHLY and CDR2 FYNNEI. The CDR3 extends over 18 amino acids. The V segment lost 4 bases and the J segment 3 bases; nucleotides outside the gene matches: 14.

J is TRBJ2-3 and V is TRBV25-1; D perhaps matches TRBD2 (6 bases). Trimming took 6 bases from V and 0 from J, leaving 10 bases between them. The CDR3 is 14 amino acids. CDR1 MGHDK and CDR2 SYGVNS come from the germline V gene. CDR3 nucleotide sequence: TGTGCCAGCAGGGGAGGATCGAGCACAGATACGCAGTATTTT. Translation: CASRGGSSTDTQYF.

This clone was picked up a small number of times. The rearrangement links TRBV6-5 to TRBJ2-7; either TRBD1 or TRBD2 may supply D (6 bases each). In germline, CDR1 is MNHEY, CDR2 SVGAGI. The CDR3 contains 15 residues. V dropped 7 bases and J dropped 0 bases, with 16 bases sitting between them. The CDR3 spells CASTPPGGGSYEQYF. The CDR3 DNA sequence: TGTGCCAGCACCCCCCCCGGGGGCGGCTCCTACGAGCAGTACTTC.

The rearrangement uses TRBV7-2 and TRBJ1-1, with D uncertain. Germline V lookup: CDR1 SGHTA, CDR2 FQGNSA. The ends were cut back, 1 base at V and 7 bases at J, with 13 bases in the middle. This CDR3 contains 14 residues. The CDR3 region is CASSLVGTRVEAFF. The CDR3 region has the DNA TGTGCCAGCAGCTTAGTGGGCACGAGAGTTGAAGCTTTCTTT.

This chain links TRBV18 with TRBJ2-7; tentative D call: TRBD2 (6 bases). V was trimmed by 0 bases and J by 3 bases, leaving 15 bases between them. Germline V lookup: CDR1 KGHSH, CDR2 LQKENI. The CDR3 length is 16 residues. The CDR3 DNA is TGTGCCAGCTCACCACCAGGGTTGGAGGGAAACTACGAGCAGTACTTC. Protein: CASSPPGLEGNYEQYF.

This clone was seen only a few times. The chain links TRBV2 to TRBJ2-2; a possible D gene is TRBD1 (7 bases). Looked up from germline, CDR1 is SNHLY and CDR2 is FYNNEI. The CDR3 length is 16 residues. Between the trimmed V and J ends, which lost 8 bases and 1 base, there was a span of 17 bases. CDR3 residues: CASGTRDSMNTGELFF. The CDR3 DNA is TGTGCCAGCGGGACGCGGGACAGTATGAACACCGGGGAGCTGTTTTTT.

This chain connects TRBV15 to TRBJ2-7, with D uncertain. Deletions cut 5 bases from V and 0 bases from J, with 11 bases between. Germline V lookup: CDR1 LNHNV, CDR2 YYDKDF (reference sequence). The CDR3 covers 14 residues. CDR3 protein: CATSERSSSYEQYF. The DNA for the CDR3 is TGTGCCACCAGCGAACGGAGTAGCTCCTACGAGCAGTACTTC.

V usage is TRBV28 and J usage is TRBJ2-5, with D possibly matching TRBD2 (5 bases). This CDR3 is 12 amino acids long. Trimming pared 10 bases from V and 2 bases from J, leaving 11 bases between. Germline CDR1 is MDHEN and CDR2 is SYDVKM. In nucleotides, the CDR3 is TGTGCCACCTACTCGGGGCAAGAGACCCAGTACTTC. It yields the protein CATYSGQETQYF.

The chain uses TRBV27 and TRBJ2-7; D is possibly TRBD2 (5 bases). With 2 bases removed from V and 7 bases from J, the gap between germline ends came to 15 bases. This CDR3 has 14 amino acids. The germline gives CDR1 MNHEY, CDR2 SMNVEV (reference sequence). CDR3 nucleotide sequence: TGTGCCAGCAGTTTAGGTCCGATTGGGGAGGAGCAGTACTTC. It codes for CASSLGPIGEEQYF.

The chain has TRBV4-1 and TRBJ1-4; no definite D call. In germline, CDR1 is MGHRA, CDR2 YSYEKL. The ends were cut back, 0 bases at V and 10 bases at J, with 6 bases in the middle. The CDR3 totals 12 residues. The CDR3 nucleotides read TGCGCCAGCAGCCAAGATTTTGGAAAACTGTTTTTT. Translated, it gives CASSQDFGKLFF.